A selection of T cell receptor beta chains follows, all from one sample in a study of shared clonotypes between healthy human individuals. Generated by immunoSEQ multiplex PCR, the TCRdb table keeps only in-frame clones and is missing some. The top ten hold more than 0.1% of the sample, which has roughly 2 million clones, roughly 95% seen once. Sample: naive CD4+ T cells sorted from blood. The receptors derive from a man younger than 35 in good health. The CDR3 runs from the conserved cysteine through the conserved F or W. The order of the fields is CDR3 protein, CDR3 DNA, D gene, clone size, V gene, J gene. A D gene is named only where the DNA matches it firmly. The size entry is marked missing in some rows and otherwise reads once, few, many or a size class.

CDR3aa: CAWSVIRTRAGELFF; CDR3nt: TGTGCCTGGAGTGTAATCAGGACCAGGGCCGGGGAGCTGTTTTTT; d_gene: NA; abundance: NA; v_gene: TRBV30; j_gene: TRBJ2-2
CDR3aa: CAWSAQGVKKLFF; CDR3nt: TGTGCCTGGAGTGCCCAGGGCGTGAAAAAACTGTTTTTT; d_gene: NA; abundance: NA; v_gene: TRBV30; j_gene: TRBJ1-4
CDR3aa: CASSEDFSGNTIYF; CDR3nt: TGTGCCAGCAGTGAGGACTTCTCTGGAAACACCATATATTTT; d_gene: NA; abundance: NA; v_gene: TRBV2; j_gene: TRBJ1-3
CDR3aa: CAWASGRSARTDTQYF; CDR3nt: TGTGCCTGGGCGAGCGGGAGGTCCGCGCGCACAGATACGCAGTATTTT; d_gene: TRBD2; abundance: NA; v_gene: TRBV30; j_gene: TRBJ2-3
CDR3aa: CASGGDSYNEQFF; CDR3nt: TGTGCCAGCGGGGGGGACAGCTACAATGAGCAGTTCTTC; d_gene: NA; abundance: few; v_gene: TRBV2; j_gene: TRBJ2-1
CDR3aa: CAWSVTRVTEAFF; CDR3nt: TGTGCCTGGAGTGTAACACGAGTTACTGAAGCTTTCTTT; d_gene: NA; abundance: once; v_gene: TRBV30; j_gene: TRBJ1-1
CDR3aa: CASSSGQGTDTQYF; CDR3nt: TGTGCCAGCAGCTCCGGACAGGGGACAGATACGCAGTATTTT; d_gene: TRBD1; abundance: NA; v_gene: TRBV5-4; j_gene: TRBJ2-3
CDR3aa: CASSPGTYQPQHF; CDR3nt: TGTGCCAGCAGTCCCGGGACATATCAGCCCCAGCATTTT; d_gene: NA; abundance: NA; v_gene: TRBV27; j_gene: TRBJ1-5
CDR3aa: CASSPGQGGETQYF; CDR3nt: TGCGCCAGCAGCCCCGGACAGGGAGGCGAGACCCAGTACTTC; d_gene: TRBD1; abundance: NA; v_gene: TRBV5-1; j_gene: TRBJ2-5
CDR3aa: CASSFRQGKDEQYF; CDR3nt: TGTGCCAGCAGCTTTAGACAGGGGAAGGACGAGCAGTACTTC; d_gene: TRBD1; abundance: NA; v_gene: TRBV5-4; j_gene: TRBJ2-7
CDR3aa: CASSLSGTGGTDTQYF; CDR3nt: TGTGCCAGCAGTTTGTCCGGGACAGGGGGTACAGATACGCAGTATTTT; d_gene: TRBD1; abundance: few; v_gene: TRBV28; j_gene: TRBJ2-3
CDR3aa: CASRPTGFSCLDAYTF; CDR3nt: TGTGCCAGCAGACCTACCGGGTTCTCGTGCCTAGATGCCTACACCTTC; d_gene: NA; abundance: NA; v_gene: TRBV21-1; j_gene: TRBJ1-2
CDR3aa: CASSYQTGSTDTQYF; CDR3nt: TGTGCCAGCAGTTATCAGACAGGGAGCACAGATACGCAGTATTTT; d_gene: TRBD1; abundance: once; v_gene: TRBV7-9; j_gene: TRBJ2-3
CDR3aa: CASSFQGAGELFF; CDR3nt: TGTGCTAGCAGCTTTCAGGGCGCCGGGGAGCTGTTTTTT; d_gene: NA; abundance: NA; v_gene: TRBV7-7; j_gene: TRBJ2-2
CDR3aa: CASTFPAGTVGSYEQYF; CDR3nt: TGTGCCAGCACCTTCCCCGCCGGGACAGTCGGCTCCTACGAGCAGTACTTC; d_gene: TRBD1; abundance: NA; v_gene: TRBV7-9; j_gene: TRBJ2-7